Sequencing of this TCR beta chain was carried out in a study of T cells expressing NK-cell markers. Study outcomes and limitations: Roughly 1.0-8% of CD8+ T cells in about six donors belonged to dominant NKG2C+ clonotypes.

TCRdb reprocessed the 5' RACE reads; each CDR3 protein has one entry and no DNA is given. Recorded for this sample: about 140,000 distinct CDR3 sequences. About this clonotype itself: Its matching antigen is unknown.

The CDR3 spans 16 residues. Germline CDR1 and CDR2: LGHNA and YSLEER. The rearrangement links TRBV4-3 to TRBJ1-1. The sample consisted of blood T cells: a sorted CD56 or NKG2C T cell subset, CD4+ or CD8+ T cells, or bulk PBMC T cells (not recorded which). The sequence was collected from a man younger than 30 in good health. The CDR3 is CASSQTTRHINFEAFF.